This TCR beta chain emerged from a study of response to subunit inactivated influenza vaccine. Using its own MiXCR run on the RT-PCR reads, TCRdb lists one record per CDR3 protein. The table has roughly 570,000 distinct CDR3 sequences, around 13% seen once. Germline trimming cut 2 bases from V and 2 bases from J; bases unmatched to any gene: 5. This CDR3 is 16 amino acids long. Germline values: CDR1 SNHLY, CDR2 FYNNEI. This clonotype was picked up a small number of times. This specimen consisted of PBMCs from blood, obtained 11 to 12 days after vaccination. The receptor's source is a man aged 50 or older who received an inactivated influenza vaccine. The genes are TRBV2 and TRBJ2-3; 9 bases are a match to TRBD1. DNA for the CDR3: TGTGCCAGCAGTGAAACAGGGGGCCCCTCCACAGATACGCAGTATTTT. Protein: CASSETGGPSTDTQYF.